This TCR beta chain was profiled in a study of human T cells and chemical hapten exposure (dated by TCRdb to 2020 to 2022). Context from the whole study: For sensitization, 2% DPC in acetone was applied to a 2 cm by 2 cm area of upper inner arm skin. Throughout the study period of 20 to 25 weeks, patients also received therapeutic DPC doses to the scalp every week. Patch testing was performed on the upper back with Finn chambers containing 0.01% DPC, and the patch tests were scored after 6 days according to International Contact Dermatitis Research Group standards. Alopecia areata with under or over 50% scalp involvement, alopecia totalis and alopecia universalis were represented in the patient cohort, which was mostly female. The libraries were sequenced as a pool, and the TCR yield per sample differed mostly because of small variations in library volumes within the pool. This study followed changes in the peripheral blood TCR repertoire in vivo during primary and secondary sensitization of alopecia patients to the hapten diphenylcyclopropenone (DPC). Blood was sampled from patients pre-sensitization (week 0) and at 2, 6 and about 24 weeks after DPC sensitization. For TCR sequencing, blood came from 25 to 30 alopecia patients at anywhere from one to four time points (pre-sensitization, 2, 6 and 24 weeks).

The sample's time point, from its label and the paper: patch test 1, 2 weeks after DPC sensitization. In light of the paper, this sample's treatment or condition label describes: therapeutic diphenylcyclopropenone sensitization with weekly scalp DPC. Blood at each patch-test visit was drawn before the patch test was applied. To be eligible, patients had to be aged 18 to 70, diagnosed with alopecia and judged suitable for DPC therapy, while pregnant patients were excluded. Unfractionated whole blood was collected in Tempus Blood RNA tubes, and total RNA was extracted from that blood. Receptor libraries were prepared by RACE. The sequencing machine was a NextSeq 500. During library preparation, unique molecular identifiers were attached to individual cDNA molecules so that TCRs could be counted quantitatively and reproducibly. Both TCR alpha and TCR beta chains were sequenced from each blood RNA sample. The source study handled its data this way. A median of around 100,000 TCRs per sample was observed, with a range of roughly 20,000 to 750,000. V, J and CDR3 annotation of the TCR reads was performed with the Decombinator software suite. Every sample was subsampled to the same number of TCRs (28,000) for the PS versus PT1 abundance plots. TCRs were defined as expanded if absent before sensitization and observed at least eight times at the 2-week time point. TCRdb trimmed the raw reads at Q25, called clones with MiXCR and kept productive beta chains. Records with the same CDR3 protein are collapsed into one entry carrying the most frequent genes and DNA. The authors' filters were not applied to this entry. The sample table records some 82,000 distinct CDR3 sequences; roughly 10% of these occur just once. Together, the top ten hold approximately 4.6% of the sample.

This clonotype has just a few counts. Its antigen target is currently unknown. The input lacks base qualities; no much larger clone sits a single base away. What the study reported, not specific to this receptor: A positive correlation was found between the number of PT1 expanded TCRs and patch test score, with significance reached at thresholds 8, 16 and 32 but not 4. Expanded TCRs formed significantly more large CDR3 similarity clusters than pre-sensitization or healthy control sets, consistent with antigen-driven responses. Repeated subsampling changed both the strength of the expansion versus patch-test correlation and the threshold at which the correlation became significant. Because all patients had alopecia, a presumed autoimmune disease, the immune response of the patients might differ from that of healthy individuals. The number of TCRs above 1 in 1000 frequency did not change with DPC sensitization; there was no evidence of global repertoire structure alterations.

Trimmed from V: 0 bases; trimmed from J: 8 bases; junction bases lacking a gene match: 10. CDR3 length: 15 amino acids, cysteine to phenylalanine. Just the 45-base CDR3 DNA is kept, in frame starting at base 1. CDR1 and CDR2 were assigned from the germline V gene as SGDLS and YYNGEE. This receptor chain uses TRBV9 and TRBJ1-2, and TRBD1 aligns with 7 junction nucleotides. The source material was whole blood, sampled in connection with sensitization to the hapten diphenylcyclopropenone (DPC). The TCR sequence derives from a woman aged 45-65 years with alopecia areata. Some clones in this sample may be carry-over from other donors' samples. The nucleotide sequence is given as TGTGCCAGCAGCGTAGGGGCACAGGGGTTTCGGGGCTACACCTTC. Protein translation: CASSVGAQGFRGYTF. Reference TRBV9 and TRBJ1-2 genes cover what lies past the CDR3, so the full variable domain is DSGVTQTPKHLITATGQRVTLRCSPRSGDLSVYWYQQSLDQGLQFLIQYYNGEERAKGNILERFSAQQFPDLHSELNLSSLELGDSALYFCASSVGAQGFRGYTFGSGTRLTVV.